This T cell receptor (beta chain) was sequenced during a study of control samples from healthy donors and cancer patients (dated by TCRdb to the early 2020s). The junction shows trimming of 3 bases on V and 0 bases on J, plus 8 bases between the germline ends. CDR1 and CDR2 were assigned from the germline V gene as SGHNT and YENEEA. The CDR3 covers 14 residues, taking in both the cysteine and the phenylalanine. Solely the CDR3 DNA is kept, with 42 bases framed from the first base. The library was prepared using the immunoSEQ multiplex PCR assay. TCRdb took this table from immuneACCESS and kept in-frame rearrangements with V and J called. Such tables lack part of the clones; where checked against another copy, unresolved V genes explain under half of the gap, and the rest is unexplained. The sample records about 220,000 clones, just under 95% of which are singletons. The ten top clones hold about 1.4% of the sample.

Details on this clone: The clone's antigen remains unknown. Base quality data are lacking; no much larger clone is found one base away.

This receptor was identified in a man between 45 and 60 years old in good health. Material for sequencing was blood. The chain is assembled from TRBV11-3 and TRBJ1-1, with the D gene not clear enough to name. The CDR3 here reads CASSFHGMNTEAFF. The sequence in DNA is TGTGCCAGCAGCTTTCATGGTATGAACACTGAAGCTTTCTTT.